This T cell receptor (beta chain) was captured by sequencing in a study of T cell clonotyping in hematopoietic cell transplantation. Study-level findings and limits: Recipient TCR diversity dropped after transplant; expanded clonotypes rose from day 30 to 180. Few recipient clonotypes overlapped donors; over 97% were de novo at given depth.

The CDR3 runs 15 residues. The junction had 7 bases not matched to a gene; V was cut back by 6 bases and J by 5 bases. Germline V gives CDR1 SNHLY, CDR2 FYNNEI. The repertoire was sequenced with immunoSEQ multiplex PCR; TCRdb's copy has only in-frame clones and lacks some. The sample carries about 4,600 clones, 65% to 85% recorded once. This clone was picked up one time. Its antigen is undetermined. The clonotype was recovered from a female patient aged 45-60 years who had an allogeneic stem cell transplant from an unrelated donor, so the T cells may come from the graft donor. Some clones in this sample may be carry-over from other donors' samples. The sample consisted of peripheral blood mononuclear cells, taken 100 days after allogeneic stem cell transplant. V gene TRBV2 combines with J gene TRBJ2-2; 9 bases agree with TRBD2. This CDR3 reads CASRTGTSQTGELFF. Here the CDR3 DNA reads TGTGCCAGCAGAACCGGGACTAGCCAAACCGGGGAGCTGTTTTTT.